This T cell receptor beta chain is drawn from a study of blood T cell repertoires in COVID-19. As for the study in general: The study drew acute and convalescent COVID-19 samples from the United States, Italy and Spain. T cells, B-cell-depleted T cells, or PBMCs provided the cDNA or gDNA that served as material.

Germline loops: CDR1 LGHDT, CDR2 YNNKEL (reference sequence). This CDR3 has 16 residues. The V and J ends lost 2 bases and 0 bases, in that order; junction bases with no gene match: 5. Seattle-derived patients entered the study during active infection and were followed longitudinally. Per the original data handling: Reference gene primer amplification gave estimated nucleated cell counts. The table came from immunoSEQ multiplex PCR; TCRdb's copy has only in-frame clones and leaves some out. V, J and clone size are those of that table, while D and trimming were read from the DNA. The data contain about 300,000 clones, about nine tenths of them singletons.

The receptor's source is a woman in her thirties with COVID-19, enrolled during active disease. Sequenced material: peripheral blood. The chain carries TRBV3-1 (or the pseudogene TRBV3-2) and TRBJ1-1, with TRBD1 identical over 8 bases. The CDR3 nucleotides are TGTGCCAGCAGCCAACCCCTACAGGGGGTGAACACTGAAGCTTTCTTT. Translating gives CASSQPLQGVNTEAFF.